This T cell receptor (beta chain) was recovered during a study of blood T cell repertoires in COVID-19. Study background: PBMCs, B-cell-depleted T cells, or T cells were the source of the cDNA or gDNA that made up the material.

Sequenced by immunoSEQ multiplex PCR; TCRdb stores in-frame clones only, minus some. The table includes more than 300,000 clones, more than 85% detected once. V lost 0 bases to trimming and J lost 0 bases, with 7 bases between them. Germline lookup yields CDR1 SGHRS and CDR2 YFSETQ. This CDR3 comprises 15 residues. The chain employs TRBV5-1 and TRBJ1-5, with D uncertain. Material for sequencing was PBMCs or T cells enriched from blood (not recorded which). This TCR was recovered from a woman in her 30s who had been exposed to COVID-19. For the CDR3, the DNA is TGCGCCAGCAGCTTGGGTCGGGGTAGCAATCAGCCCCAGCATTTT. It is translated as CASSLGRGSNQPQHF.